Included here is one T cell receptor (beta chain) sequence, with context. Using immunoSEQ multiplex PCR, the repertoire was profiled, and TCRdb retains in-frame clones only, with some absent. The sample has about 350,000 clones; approximately 86% are singletons. The record originates from a study of blood T cell repertoires in COVID-19. This CDR3 contains 16 residues. The junction had 10 bases not matched to a gene; V was cut back by 3 bases and J by 8 bases. Per the germline V gene, CDR1 is SGHAT and CDR2 is FQNNGV. J is TRBJ2-2 and V is TRBV11-2; 9 bases fit TRBD2. Sequencing was performed on peripheral blood. The origin of this receptor is a woman aged 55-69 years with COVID-19, enrolled during active disease. The CDR3 bases are TGTGCCAGCAGCTTTCTGGGCCCTAGCGGGGTGGGGGAGCTGTTTTTT. It translates to CASSFLGPSGVGELFF. Variable domain in full (rest from reference TRBV11-2 and TRBJ2-2): EAGVAQSPRYKIIEKRQSVAFWCNPISGHATLYWYQQILGQGPKLLIQFQNNGVVDDSQLPKDRFSAERLKGVDSTLKIQPAKLEDSAVYLCASSFLGPSGVGELFFGEGSRLTVL.